A single sample is the source of the 23 T cell receptor beta chains below, sequenced in a study of cytomegalovirus exposure and HLA in healthy donors. Clones were read by immunoSEQ multiplex PCR, and TCRdb kept only the in-frame ones, dropping some. The data hold around 120,000 clones, with approximately 86% observed a single time. Sample: PBMCs. Receptor source: a young man in good health and CMV-seropositive.

The chain uses TRBV27 and TRBJ2-3; a weak D match, TRBD1 (5 bases). Germline CDR1 reads MNHEY; CDR2 reads SMNVEV (reference sequence). Trimming took off 3 bases at V and 2 bases at J, with 15 bases between the two ends. The CDR3 totals 16 residues. CDR3 sequence: CASSFYGTGYTDTQYF. The CDR3 DNA sequence: TGTGCCAGCAGTTTTTACGGAACAGGATACACAGATACGCAGTATTTT.

This chain joins TRBV6-5 and TRBJ1-1; the D gene is possibly TRBD1 (5 bases). Germline CDR1 MNHEY, CDR2 SVGAGI. This CDR3 is built from 14 residues. V was clipped by 0 bases and J by 2 bases, with 7 bases between them. CDR3 in amino acids: CASSYSGGNTEAFF. The CDR3 DNA follows: TGTGCCAGCAGTTACTCGGGGGGAAACACTGAAGCTTTCTTT.

CDR3 nucleotides: TGTGCCAGCAGTCCCCTCGGGGACAGGGTATTGAGCTACACCTTC. Residues: CASSPLGDRVLSYTF. This sequence joins TRBV7-9 and TRBJ1-2; 9 bases align to TRBD1. CDR3 length: 15 amino acids. CDR1 and CDR2 (germline): SEHNR, FQNEAQ (reference sequence). Trimming removed 6 bases from V and 9 bases from J; junction bases left unmatched: 14. The full variable domain, completed using reference TRBV7-9 and TRBJ1-2, is DTGVSQNPRHKITKRGQNVTFRCDPISEHNRLYWYRQTLGQGPEFLTYFQNEAQLEKSRLLSDRFSAERPKGSFSTLEIQRTEQGDSAMYLCASSPLGDRVLSYTFGSGTRLTVV.

The V gene is TRBV6-6, the J gene TRBJ2-7, with TRBD1 identical over 8 bases. CDR3 length equals 15 residues. With V trimmed by 7 bases and J by 3 bases, 11 bases remained unmatched. CDR1 and CDR2 from the germline V gene are MNHNY and SVGAGI (reference sequence). CDR3 loop: CASMGMAGGVYEQYF. CDR3 coding DNA: TGTGCCAGCATGGGGATGGCAGGGGGCGTCTACGAGCAGTACTTC.

J is TRBJ1-5 and V is TRBV2; tentatively, D is TRBD1 (6 bases). Trimming cost V 3 bases and J 0 bases, with 12 bases left between them. Per the germline V gene, CDR1 is SNHLY and CDR2 is FYNNEI. The CDR3 is 16 residues long. CDR3 nucleotides: TGTGCCAGCAGTGACCGGGGGGCCCCTAGCAATCAGCCCCAGCATTTT. Protein sequence: CASSDRGAPSNQPQHF.

The gene calls are TRBV28 and TRBJ1-5; D may be TRBD1 (5 bases). The V gene lost 5 bases and the J gene lost 5 bases, with 22 bases spanning the gap. CDR3 length: 17 amino acids. Germline V gene data show CDR1 as MDHEN and CDR2 as SYDVKM. The CDR3 here is CASSVGGGGKTHQPQHF. The CDR3 nucleotides are TGTGCCAGCAGTGTGGGAGGTGGGGGGAAGACCCATCAGCCCCAGCATTTT.

The chain carries TRBV25-1 and TRBJ2-3; 10 bases agree with TRBD2. V lost 2 bases to trimming and J lost 5 bases; unmatched junction nucleotides: 7. There are 16 residues in the CDR3. Germline V gives CDR1 MGHDK, CDR2 SYGVNS. The CDR3 region has the DNA TGTGCCAGCAGTGAACCCGCGGGACTAGCGATAGATACGCAGTATTTT. Amino acids: CASSEPAGLAIDTQYF. The variable domain in full, completed from reference TRBV25-1 and TRBJ2-3, reads EADIYQTPRYLVIGTGKKITLECSQTMGHDKMYWYQQDPGMELHLIHYSYGVNSTEKGDLSSESTVSRIRTEHFPLTLESARPSHTSQYLCASSEPAGLAIDTQYFGPGTRLTVL.

This clone was observed a handful of times. The chain carries TRBV5-1 and TRBJ1-4; TRBD1 is a possible D gene (5 bases). With 4 bases removed from V and 0 bases from J, the gap between germline ends came to 13 bases. The CDR3 consists of 16 residues. The V gene's germline CDR1 is SGHRS and CDR2 YFSETQ. CDR3 coding DNA: TGCGCCAGCAGCCCGGGCGGGGCTGCAACTAATGAAAAACTGTTTTTT. It encodes CASSPGGAATNEKLFF.

J is TRBJ1-5 and V is TRBV6-1, with D tentatively TRBD1 (6 bases). CDR3 size: 18 residues. Per germline, CDR1 MNHNS and CDR2 SASEGT. V dropped 4 bases and J dropped 4 bases, with 23 bases sitting between them. The CDR3 sequence: CASSGGPGHTSLNQPQHF. CDR3 bases: TGTGCCAGCAGTGGGGGTCCGGGACACACATCTTTAAATCAGCCCCAGCATTTT.

The rearrangement joins TRBV5-5 to TRBJ1-4, with D perhaps matching TRBD1 (6 bases). CDR1 SGHKS and CDR2 YYEKEE come from the germline V gene (reference sequence). The CDR3 extends over 15 amino acids. Between the trimmed V and J ends, which lost 5 bases and 4 bases, there was a span of 15 bases. In nucleotides, the CDR3 is TGTGCCAGCAGTGGAGCAGGGACAATTAATGAAAAACTGTTTTTT. As protein: CASSGAGTINEKLFF.

This clone occurred once. A junction end diverges from the germline sequence, so it may reflect a read error. This rearrangement joins TRBV30 to TRBJ1-1; weak D call: TRBD1 (6 bases). Germline assignment: CDR1 GTSNPN and CDR2 SVGIG (reference sequence). The CDR3 is 14 residues long. CDR3: CTWSGQLVNTEAFF. Written as DNA, the CDR3 is TGTACCTGGAGTGGACAGCTAGTGAACACTGAAGCTTTCTTT. Based on the CDR3 plus reference TRBV30 and TRBJ1-1, the full variable domain is SQTIHQWPATLVQPVGSPLSLECTVEGTSNPNLYWYRQAAGRGLQLLFYSVGIGQISSEVPQNLSASRPQDRQFILSSKKLLLSDSGFYLCTWSGQLVNTEAFFGQGTRLTVV.

This chain uses TRBV19 with TRBJ1-1; 9 bases align to TRBD1. The CDR3 totals 13 residues. The trim removed 4 bases at V and 5 bases at J, leaving 2 bases unmatched. Germline-derived CDR1 and CDR2 are LNHDA and SQIVND (reference sequence). The CDR3 spells CASSTTGGTEAFF. DNA for the CDR3: TGTGCCAGTAGTACGACAGGGGGAACTGAAGCTTTCTTT.

V is TRBV2 and J is TRBJ1-2; possibly TRBD1 for D (5 bases). Germline V gene lookup returns CDR1 SNHLY and CDR2 FYNNEI. With 6 bases removed from V and 9 bases from J, the gap between germline ends came to 14 bases. This CDR3 contains 12 residues. The CDR3 coding sequence is TGTGCCAGCAGAGCCGGGACTTCTAGCTACACCTTC. It translates to CASRAGTSSYTF.

This clone was counted only a few times. This rearrangement joins TRBV7-2 to TRBJ2-7; 7 bases are a match to TRBD2. V shed 8 bases and J 0 bases; nucleotides not matched to a gene: 1. Germline loops: CDR1 SGHTA, CDR2 FQGNSA. The CDR3 extends over 12 amino acids. The CDR3 here is CASGDYSYEQYF. The CDR3 DNA reads as TGTGCCAGCGGGGACTACTCCTACGAGCAGTACTTC.

This clone has just a few counts. The genes are TRBV4-3 and TRBJ1-2; D possibly corresponds to TRBD1 (6 bases). This CDR3 contains 15 residues. Trimming took 0 bases from V and 4 from J, leaving 12 bases between them. CDR1 and CDR2 (germline): LGHNA, YSLEER. The CDR3 coding sequence is TGCGCCAGCAGCCAAGATTTCGGACAGTTCTATGGCTACACCTTC. It is translated as CASSQDFGQFYGYTF.

V usage is TRBV9 and J usage is TRBJ2-1, with 7 nucleotides matching TRBD2. This CDR3 has 14 residues. J lost 5 bases, V lost 7 bases, and 9 bases had no gene match. Germline V gene sequence: CDR1 SGDLS, CDR2 YYNGEE. The DNA for the CDR3 is TGTGCCAGCCGGGAGGCTGAGGCTCACAATGAGCAGTTCTTC. Amino acid sequence: CASREAEAHNEQFF.

V usage is TRBV5-1 and J usage is TRBJ1-1, with 7 bases aligning to TRBD1. V dropped 4 bases and J dropped 0; count of bases not matched to a gene: 3. Germline V CDR1 and CDR2: SGHRS, YFSETQ. The CDR3 has 14 amino acids. CDR3 sequence reads: CASSRGQMNTEAFF. The CDR3, as DNA: TGCGCCAGCAGCCGGGGACAGATGAACACTGAAGCTTTCTTT. The entire variable domain, with the rest obtained from reference TRBV5-1 and TRBJ1-1, is as follows: KAGVTQTPRYLIKTRGQQVTLSCSPISGHRSVSWYQQTPGQGLQFLFEYFSETQRNKGNFPGRFSGRQFSNSRSEMNVSTLELGDSALYLCASSRGQMNTEAFFGQGTRLTVV.

The chain recombines TRBV7-2 with TRBJ1-2; possible D gene TRBD1, 6 bases. CDR3 length: 17 residues. V lost 1 base, J lost 2 bases, and 17 bases lay in between. Germline-derived CDR1 and CDR2 are SGHTA and FQGNSA. The DNA of the CDR3 is TGTGCCAGCAGCTTAGGAATCCAGACAGGCCTGAACTATGGCTACACCTTC. Translated: CASSLGIQTGLNYGYTF.

The chain recombines TRBV2 with TRBJ2-7, with TRBD1 matching over 7 bases. Germline V lookup: CDR1 SNHLY, CDR2 FYNNEI. The CDR3 contains 16 residues. V lost 0 bases to trimming and J lost 12 bases; unmatched junction nucleotides: 17. CDR3 nucleotide sequence: TGTGCCAGCAGTGAAGCGCCAACCGTGACAGGGAACGATGCGTACTTC. As protein: CASSEAPTVTGNDAYF.

The rearrangement joins TRBV6-5 to TRBJ2-7; TRBD1 agrees at 11 bases. Per germline, CDR1 MNHEY and CDR2 SVGAGI. Germline trimming cut 2 bases from V and 3 bases from J; bases unmatched to any gene: 0. This CDR3 has 14 amino acids. The CDR3 DNA reads TGTGCCAGCAGTTACGGGACAGGGGGCTACGAGCAGTACTTC. It is translated as CASSYGTGGYEQYF.

This clone was recorded at least ten times. The chain joins TRBV6-4 to TRBJ2-1; the D gene is possibly TRBD2 (6 bases). The length of the CDR3 is 14 residues. Germline lookup yields CDR1 MRHNA and CDR2 SNTAGT. V lost 4 bases and J 5 bases, leaving 12 bases between the germline ends. The CDR3 DNA is TGTGCCAGCAGTGCCGCCGGCGGGAACAATGAGCAGTTCTTC. Amino acids: CASSAAGGNNEQFF.

The chain's CDR3 is CASSFTDSGSPLHF. As DNA, the CDR3 is TGTGCCAGCAGTTTCACCGACTCCGGTTCACCCCTCCACTTT. The chain recombines TRBV6-1 with TRBJ1-6, with unresolved D. V was clipped by 5 bases and J by 9 bases, with 14 bases between them. CDR1 is MNHNS and CDR2 is SASEGT in the germline V gene. The CDR3 sequence is 14 residues long.

This clone is a singleton in its sample. The chain is built from TRBV11-3 and TRBJ2-4, with 7 bases lining up with TRBD2. The CDR3 totals 15 residues. Trimming at V came to 5 bases and at J to 2 bases, leaving 6 bases not matched to a gene. Germline CDR1 reads SGHNT; CDR2 reads YENEEA. The CDR3 DNA is TGTGCCAGCAGCCCTAGCGGTGGGCCCAAAAACATTCAGTACTTC. Its translation: CASSPSGGPKNIQYF.